This T cell receptor (beta chain) originates from a study of blood T cell repertoires in COVID-19 (dated by TCRdb to 2020 to 2022). Regarding the research as a whole: Samples from collaborators originated in the United States, Italy and Spain and spanned both the acute and convalescent phases of COVID-19. A freely available public database, intended as a resource for researchers studying the immune response to SARS-CoV-2, is where the repertoires were released. Where HLA class I and class II types were available, the types were taken from metadata supplied by the sample provider, not from assay-based typing. The samples were drawn from the first 160 participants of the ongoing ImmuneRACE study and from 1,254 subjects provided by 6 global collaborators. A de-identified subject ID, COVID-19 status, age in years and sex were almost always included in the sample metadata. Deeply sampled blood TCRbeta repertoires from subjects exposed to, actively infected with, or recovered from COVID-19 were included in the dataset. The material from the prospective study consisted of cDNA or gDNA derived from T cells, B-cell-depleted T cells, or PBMCs.

One collaborating source in Seattle enrolled patients during active infection and followed them longitudinally through the course of disease. Collaborating institutions collected whole blood in K2EDTA tubes following their own protocols. For TCRbeta analysis, collaborators shipped samples as frozen whole blood, isolated PBMCs, or DNA extracted from either of those sample types. V trim: 1 base; J trim: 4 bases; unmatched bases: 9. Taken from the germline V gene, the CDR1 and CDR2 loops are MNHNS and SASEGT. The CDR3 holds 16 amino acids from the cysteine to the phenylalanine. Left in the record is the CDR3 DNA by itself, 48 bases read in frame from the first base. The immunoSEQ Assay, a bias-controlled multiplex PCR, was used to amplify TCRbeta CDR3 regions from genomic DNA. In the authors' own workflow: The number of nucleated cells in each sample was estimated from the amplification of reference gene primers within the assay. To quantify the absolute abundance of each unique TCRbeta CDR3 rearrangement, sequence reads were collapsed and filtered. Productive Simpson clonality was computed per sample as the square root of Simpson's diversity index over productive rearrangements. The source is immuneACCESS, and TCRdb retained only in-frame sequences with V and J called. Part of the clones is not carried over; for the studies checked, unresolved V genes explain less than half of this, and the remainder is unexplained. V, J and clone size are taken as reported in that table, and D and trimming were inferred from the DNA itself. The sample has fewer than 350,000 clones on record, less than 90% of them singletons. Less than 15% of the sample belongs to the ten largest clones.

Broader findings and caveats from the paper: The amount of clinical and demographic metadata varied by source and participant and was provided uncurated.

Points on this clone: It lacks a known antigen. No base-level quality is on record; no much larger clone is a single base apart.

Sequenced material: peripheral blood. This clonotype was obtained from a woman aged 30 to 39 with COVID-19, enrolled during active disease. The rearranged chain carries TRBV6-1 and TRBJ2-7, and 8 junctional nucleotides match TRBD1. CDR3 sequence: CASSEVRAGGYYEQYF. The sequenced DNA: TGTGCCAGCAGTGAAGTGCGGGCAGGGGGCTATTACGAGCAGTACTTC.